The 27 T cell receptor beta chains below all came from one sample that was sequenced in a study of T cell changes during pregnancy in multiple sclerosis. Repertoires were generated with immunoSEQ multiplex PCR, while TCRdb's copy carries only in-frame clones and drops some. The profile shows fewer than 60,000 clones, 80% to 95% of them singletons. The sequencing used peripheral blood, collected in the third trimester of pregnancy. These receptors came from a female donor in good health, enrolled as a control in a pregnancy study.

The chain has TRBV19 and TRBJ1-1, with D possibly TRBD1 on 5 matching bases. The germline V and J ends were trimmed by 6 bases and 4 bases, with 15 bases remaining between them. Germline V gene data show CDR1 as LNHDA and CDR2 as SQIVND (reference sequence). This CDR3 spans 14 amino acids. CDR3 loop: CASSLGGTGTEAFF. The CDR3 DNA follows: TGTGCCAGTAGCCTCGGGGGGACGGGCACTGAAGCTTTCTTT. The variable domain in full, with the rest retrieved from reference TRBV19 and TRBJ1-1, is DGGITQSPKYLFRKEGQNVTLSCEQNLNHDAMYWYRQDPGQGLRLIYYSQIVNDFQKGDIAEGYSVSREKKESFPLTVTSAQKNPTAFYLCASSLGGTGTEAFFGQGTRLTVV.

The CDR3 DNA is TGTGCCAGCAGCCCGTACTCTTCGACAGGGATCTATAATTCACCCCTCCACTTT. Translation gives CASSPYSSTGIYNSPLHF. J is TRBJ1-6 and V is TRBV11-2; 7 bases agree with TRBD1. Germline V lookup: CDR1 SGHAT, CDR2 FQNNGV. The CDR3 runs 18 residues. The V and J ends lost 5 bases and 3 bases, in that order; junction bases with no gene match: 13.

This chain connects TRBV6-6 to TRBJ1-5; D ambiguous. This CDR3 contains 14 residues. Trimming took off 7 bases at V and 7 bases at J, with 17 bases between the two ends. The germline V gene encodes CDR1 MNHNY and CDR2 SVGAGI (reference sequence). This CDR3 is CASTPTGVFQPQHF. CDR3 bases: TGTGCCAGCACCCCCACCGGGGTGTTCCAGCCCCAGCATTTT.

The CDR3 loop reads CASSLGTSGGNEQFF. CDR3 DNA sequence: TGTGCCAGTAGCCTAGGGACTAGCGGGGGCAATGAGCAGTTCTTC. The V call is TRBV19, the J call TRBJ2-1; 14 nucleotides match TRBD2. Germline CDR1 and CDR2: LNHDA and SQIVND (reference sequence). With 6 bases clipped from V and 6 bases from J, the junction kept 4 bases outside the gene matches. The CDR3 contains 15 residues.

This chain links TRBV2 with TRBJ1-3; TRBD1 might be the D (6 bases). The germline V gene has CDR1 SNHLY and CDR2 FYNNEI. V was cut by 7 bases and J by 0 bases, with 10 bases left in between. The length of the CDR3 is 14 residues. The DNA for the CDR3 is TGTGCCAGCACCCGGGGGGCCTCTGGAAACACCATATATTTT. This translates into CASTRGASGNTIYF.

The CDR3 loop is CASPVRRVAGEPDTQYF. The CDR3, as DNA: TGTGCCAGTCCTGTACGGCGTGTAGCGGGAGAGCCAGATACGCAGTATTTT. This rearrangement joins TRBV19 to TRBJ2-3; 9 bases fit TRBD2. There are 17 residues in the CDR3. CDR1 and CDR2 from the germline V gene are LNHDA and SQIVND (reference sequence). V shed 8 bases, J shed 4 bases, and the junction held 16 bases outside the gene matches.

The V and J genes are TRBV15 and TRBJ1-4; a possible D gene is TRBD1 (5 bases). CDR3 length equals 14 residues. With 5 bases removed from V and 6 bases from J, the gap between germline ends came to 13 bases. Germline V gene data show CDR1 as LNHNV and CDR2 as YYDKDF (reference sequence). CDR3 sequence: CATSRGKEDEKLFF. CDR3 nucleotides: TGTGCCACCAGCCGGGGGAAAGAGGATGAAAAACTGTTTTTT. Based on the CDR3 plus reference TRBV15 and TRBJ1-4, the full variable domain is DAMVIQNPRYQVTQFGKPVTLSCSQTLNHNVMYWYQQKSSQAPKLLFHYYDKDFNNEADTPDNFQSRRPNTSFCFLDIRSPGLGDTAMYLCATSRGKEDEKLFFGSGTQLSVL.

V is TRBV6-5 and J is TRBJ1-5, with D possibly being TRBD1 (6 bases). CDR1 and CDR2 from the germline V gene are MNHEY and SVGAGI. The CDR3 runs to 14 residues. V was pared by 5 bases and J by 4 bases, with 12 bases between. The CDR3 DNA reads TGTGCCAGCAGTATTTCCAGGGGAAATCAGCCCCAGCATTTT. This encodes CASSISRGNQPQHF.

CDR3 region: CASSGPLPTGVNTEAFF. The DNA for the CDR3 is TGTGCCAGCAGCGGACCGCTTCCCACAGGGGTGAACACTGAAGCTTTCTTT. The V gene is TRBV9, the J gene TRBJ1-1; 7 bases line up with TRBD1. The germline gives CDR1 SGDLS, CDR2 YYNGEE. After removal of 3 bases from V and 0 bases from J, the junction contained 11 bases not matched to a gene. This CDR3 spans 17 amino acids.

The rearrangement uses TRBV5-1 and TRBJ2-1; 8 bases fit TRBD2. CDR1 and CDR2 from the germline V gene are SGHRS and YFSETQ. CDR3 length: 17 amino acids. Germline trimming cut 0 bases from V and 7 bases from J; bases unmatched to any gene: 12. The CDR3 loop reads CASSLGSGSFLGNEQFF. The CDR3 DNA is TGCGCCAGCAGCTTGGGGAGCGGGAGCTTCTTGGGGAATGAGCAGTTCTTC. Full variable domain (missing parts from reference TRBV5-1 and TRBJ2-1): KAGVTQTPRYLIKTRGQQVTLSCSPISGHRSVSWYQQTPGQGLQFLFEYFSETQRNKGNFPGRFSGRQFSNSRSEMNVSTLELGDSALYLCASSLGSGSFLGNEQFFGPGTRLTVL.

The J gene is TRBJ1-4, the V gene TRBV7-8, with D tentatively TRBD1 (6 bases). Trimming left V 3 bases short and J 8 bases short, with 13 bases between. This CDR3 spans 14 amino acids. CDR1 and CDR2 (germline): SGHVS, FQNEAQ. In DNA form, the CDR3 reads TGTGCCAGCAGCTTTAAGCCTCAGGGGGAAAAACTGTTTTTT. Translating it yields CASSFKPQGEKLFF. The complete variable domain, with remaining parts taken from reference TRBV7-8 and TRBJ1-4, reads GAGVSQSPRYKVAKRGQDVALRCDPISGHVSLFWYQQALGQGPEFLTYFQNEAQLDKSGLPSDRFFAERPEGSVSTLKIQRTQQEDSAVYLCASSFKPQGEKLFFGSGTQLSVL.

V usage is TRBV7-2 and J usage is TRBJ2-1, with 7 bases matching TRBD2. This CDR3 contains 14 residues. The V segment lost 3 bases and the J segment 9 bases; nucleotides outside the gene matches: 8. Germline V lookup: CDR1 SGHTA, CDR2 FQGNSA. The CDR3 loop is CASSLWGGDGEQFF. The CDR3 DNA sequence: TGTGCCAGCAGCTTGTGGGGGGGGGACGGTGAGCAGTTCTTC. Variable domain in full (rest from reference TRBV7-2 and TRBJ2-1): GAGVSQSPSNKVTEKGKDVELRCDPISGHTALYWYRQSLGQGLEFLIYFQGNSAPDKSGLPSDRFSAERTGGSVSTLTIQRTQQEDSAVYLCASSLWGGDGEQFFGPGTRLTVL.

The rearrangement joins TRBV5-4 to TRBJ1-6; TRBD1 is a possible D gene (5 bases). The CDR3 is made up of 15 amino acids. Trimming cost V 0 bases and J 7 bases, with 11 bases left between them. Germline V gene lookup returns CDR1 SGHNT and CDR2 YYREEE (reference sequence). The CDR3 loop reads CASSLAGRANSPLHF. The CDR3 DNA follows: TGTGCCAGCAGCTTGGCCGGCAGGGCAAATTCACCCCTCCACTTT.

The J gene is TRBJ1-1, the V gene TRBV11-2; tentative D call: TRBD1 (5 bases). CDR3 length: 15 amino acids. V lost 5 bases, J lost 1 base, and 14 bases lay in between. The germline gives CDR1 SGHAT, CDR2 FQNNGV. The DNA for the CDR3 is TGTGCCAGCAGCATATCCCACGGGGGGAACACTGAAGCTTTCTTT. Encoded protein: CASSISHGGNTEAFF.

The gene calls are TRBV27 and TRBJ2-7; 9 bases line up with TRBD1. CDR1 is MNHEY and CDR2 is SMNVEV in the germline V gene (reference sequence). With V trimmed by 2 bases and J by 3 bases, 2 bases remained unmatched. The CDR3 sequence is 14 residues long. CDR3 sequence: CASSLGTGNYEQYF. The CDR3 DNA sequence: TGTGCCAGCAGTTTAGGGACAGGGAACTACGAGCAGTACTTC.

V is TRBV6-5 and J is TRBJ1-3, with 7 bases matching TRBD1. CDR1 and CDR2 (germline): MNHEY, SVGAGI. The V segment lost 6 bases and the J segment 6 bases; nucleotides outside the gene matches: 8. CDR3 length: 14 residues. The DNA for the CDR3 is TGTGCCAGCAGATCCGGGACAGAAAAAAACACCATATATTTT. This translates into CASRSGTEKNTIYF.

This clone was detected ten times or more. This chain links TRBV19 with TRBJ2-2; 7 nucleotides match TRBD2. Trimming took 3 bases from V and 3 from J; bases not matched to a gene: 4. Germline V CDR1 and CDR2: LNHDA, SQIVND (reference sequence). The length of the CDR3 is 15 residues. The CDR3 coding sequence is TGTGCCAGTAGTATTTGGCTAGCGGACACCGGGGAGCTGTTTTTT. The encoded protein is CASSIWLADTGELFF.

The V gene is TRBV19, the J gene TRBJ2-2, with D possibly TRBD2 on 6 matching bases. V lost 5 bases and J 6 bases, leaving 19 bases between the germline ends. Germline CDR1 and CDR2: LNHDA and SQIVND (reference sequence). There are 16 residues in the CDR3. CDR3 in DNA: TGTGCCAGTAGTCCTCGGGGAGGAGGTGGGGCCGGGGAGCTGTTTTTT. It specifies CASSPRGGGGAGELFF.

The rearrangement joins TRBV4-3 to TRBJ1-2; tentatively, D is TRBD1 (6 bases). Looked up from germline, CDR1 is LGHNA and CDR2 is YSLEER. CDR3 length equals 17 residues. V gave up 4 bases and J gave up 3 bases, with 21 bases separating them. CDR3 coding DNA: TGCGCCAGCAGCCCGGAACAGGGCGGCGCCCTTGACTATGGCTACACCTTC. It yields the protein CASSPEQGGALDYGYTF.

The V gene is TRBV30, the J gene TRBJ2-5, with no clear D. This CDR3 has 13 amino acids. The ends were cut back, 2 bases at V and 3 bases at J, with 10 bases in the middle. Germline CDR1 reads GTSNPN; CDR2 reads SVGIG (reference sequence). The CDR3 loop reads CAWSQQPKETQYF. CDR3 DNA: TGTGCCTGGAGTCAACAGCCTAAAGAGACCCAGTACTTC.

The chain carries TRBV10-3 and TRBJ2-2; 7 bases are a match to TRBD1. The trim removed 10 bases at V and 7 bases at J, leaving 6 bases unmatched. This CDR3 spans 12 amino acids. The germline CDR1 and CDR2 sequences are ENHRY and SYGVKD. The chain's CDR3 is CATGQADGELFF. The CDR3, as DNA: TGTGCCACTGGACAGGCGGACGGGGAGCTGTTTTTT.

This chain links TRBV5-1 with TRBJ2-1; TRBD1 might be the D (6 bases). Germline CDR1 reads SGHRS; CDR2 reads YFSETQ. The length of the CDR3 is 14 residues. Trimming shortened V by 2 bases and J by 7 bases, and 13 bases separated the two germline ends. In DNA form, the CDR3 reads TGCGCCAGCAGCTTTCATACAGGGAATAATGAGCAGTTCTTC. As protein: CASSFHTGNNEQFF.

The chain joins TRBV5-5 to TRBJ2-7, with D perhaps TRBD1 (6 bases). The V gene lost 4 bases and the J gene lost 3 bases, with 11 bases spanning the gap. Germline V CDR1 and CDR2: SGHKS, YYEKEE (reference sequence). The CDR3 contains 13 residues. The CDR3, as DNA: TGTGCCAGCAGCCTTGGACAGTTCTACGAGCAGTACTTC. Translated: CASSLGQFYEQYF.

V gene TRBV10-2 combines with J gene TRBJ2-7; maybe TRBD1 (7 bases). The CDR3 consists of 12 residues. The germline gives CDR1 WSHSY, CDR2 SAAADI. V lost 8 bases and J lost 3, with 11 bases in between. The CDR3 region is CASGGTVYEQYF. The DNA of the CDR3 is TGCGCCAGCGGGGGGACAGTCTACGAGCAGTACTTC.

The chain is built from TRBV27 and TRBJ2-7; 7 bases fit TRBD2. The CDR3 contains 13 residues. The trim removed 3 bases at V and 1 base at J, leaving 0 bases unmatched. CDR1 is MNHEY, CDR2 SMNVEV, per germline (reference sequence). The CDR3 loop reads CASSLGGSYEQYF. As DNA, the CDR3 is TGTGCCAGCAGTTTGGGGGGGTCCTACGAGCAGTACTTC.

This chain joins TRBV2 and TRBJ1-5, with D perhaps TRBD1 (6 bases). CDR1 is SNHLY, CDR2 FYNNEI, per germline. This CDR3 is built from 16 residues. V was cut by 0 bases and J by 3 bases, with 12 bases left in between. CDR3 region: CASSEARTAYNQPQHF. CDR3 coding DNA: TGTGCCAGCAGTGAAGCGAGGACAGCTTACAATCAGCCCCAGCATTTT. The variable domain in full, with the rest retrieved from reference TRBV2 and TRBJ1-5, is EPEVTQTPSHQVTQMGQEVILRCVPISNHLYFYWYRQILGQKVEFLVSFYNNEISEKSEIFDDQFSVERPDGSNFTLKIRSTKLEDSAMYFCASSEARTAYNQPQHFGDGTRLSIL.

The genes are TRBV19 and TRBJ2-1; D is perhaps TRBD1 (6 bases). CDR3 size: 14 residues. The V gene's germline CDR1 is LNHDA and CDR2 SQIVND (reference sequence). V dropped 5 bases and J dropped 4 bases, with 12 bases sitting between them. The CDR3 DNA reads TGTGCCAGTAGTCCCTGGACAGCGTACAATGAGCAGTTCTTC. This encodes CASSPWTAYNEQFF.